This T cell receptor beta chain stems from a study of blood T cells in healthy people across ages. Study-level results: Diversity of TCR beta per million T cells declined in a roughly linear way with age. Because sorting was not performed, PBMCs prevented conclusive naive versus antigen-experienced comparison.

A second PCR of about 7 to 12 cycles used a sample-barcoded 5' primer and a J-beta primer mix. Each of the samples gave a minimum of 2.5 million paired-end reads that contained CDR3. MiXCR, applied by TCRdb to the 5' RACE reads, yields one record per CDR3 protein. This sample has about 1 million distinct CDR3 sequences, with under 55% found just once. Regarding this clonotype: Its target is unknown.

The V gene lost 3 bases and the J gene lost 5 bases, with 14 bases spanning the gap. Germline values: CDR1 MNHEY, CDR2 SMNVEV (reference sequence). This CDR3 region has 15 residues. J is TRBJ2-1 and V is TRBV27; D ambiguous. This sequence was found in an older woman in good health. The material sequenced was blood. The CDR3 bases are TGTGCCAGCAGTTTGGTCCTGGGGATCCACAATGAGCAGTTCTTC. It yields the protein CASSLVLGIHNEQFF.